Below, 3 T cell receptor beta chains from the same sample are listed, as sequenced in a study of OX40 agonist ivuxolimab in advanced cancers. Repertoires were generated with immunoSEQ multiplex PCR, while TCRdb's copy carries only in-frame clones and drops some. The sample has about 55,000 clones, roughly 81% seen once. Sequencing was performed on CD4+ or CD8+ T cells sorted from blood, taken in a trial of the OX40 agonist ivuxolimab. The receptors were gathered from an adult with an advanced solid tumor such as melanoma, head and neck, liver or kidney cancer.

The chain has TRBV15 and TRBJ1-1; no reliable D call. V was cut by 0 bases and J by 1 base, with 9 bases left in between. The CDR3 extends over 15 amino acids. CDR1 LNHNV and CDR2 YYDKDF come from the germline V gene (reference sequence). CDR3 DNA: TGTGCCACCAGCAGAGACATTTCGGGGAACACTGAAGCTTTCTTT. Residues: CATSRDISGNTEAFF.

This clone appeared once. The chain joins TRBV5-1 to TRBJ2-2; 10 nucleotides agree with TRBD1. This CDR3 comprises 15 residues. The V segment lost 4 bases and the J segment 5 bases; nucleotides outside the gene matches: 5. Germline loops: CDR1 SGHRS, CDR2 YFSETQ. CDR3 sequence reads: CASSKGTGETGELFF. The CDR3 DNA sequence: TGCGCCAGCAGCAAGGGGACAGGGGAAACCGGGGAGCTGTTTTTT. Based on the CDR3 plus reference TRBV5-1 and TRBJ2-2, the full variable domain is KAGVTQTPRYLIKTRGQQVTLSCSPISGHRSVSWYQQTPGQGLQFLFEYFSETQRNKGNFPGRFSGRQFSNSRSEMNVSTLELGDSALYLCASSKGTGETGELFFGEGSRLTVL.

The gene calls are TRBV5-1 and TRBJ1-3; D may be TRBD1 (5 bases). CDR1 SGHRS and CDR2 YFSETQ come from the germline V gene. The CDR3 is 15 residues long. With 3 bases removed from V and 5 bases from J, the gap between germline ends came to 15 bases. This CDR3 is CASSSLGLPRNTIYF. In DNA, the CDR3 is TGCGCCAGCAGCTCCTTGGGACTGCCTCGAAACACCATATATTTT.